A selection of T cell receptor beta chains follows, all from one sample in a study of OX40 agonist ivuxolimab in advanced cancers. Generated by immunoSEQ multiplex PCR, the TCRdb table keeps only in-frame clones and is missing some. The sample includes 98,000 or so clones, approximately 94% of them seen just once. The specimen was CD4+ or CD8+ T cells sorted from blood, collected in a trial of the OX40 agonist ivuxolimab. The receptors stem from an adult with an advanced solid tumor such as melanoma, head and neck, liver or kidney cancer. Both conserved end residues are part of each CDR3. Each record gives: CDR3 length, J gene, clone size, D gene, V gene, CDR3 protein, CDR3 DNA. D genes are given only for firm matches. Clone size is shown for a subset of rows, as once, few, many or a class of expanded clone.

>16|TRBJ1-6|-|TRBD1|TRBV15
CATSRVRGTVNSPLHF
TGTGCCACCAGCAGAGTACGCGGGACAGTAAATTCACCCCTCCACTTT
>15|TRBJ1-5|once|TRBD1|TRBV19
CASNEDRGIYQPQHF
TGTGCCAGTAACGAGGACAGGGGGATATATCAGCCCCAGCATTTT
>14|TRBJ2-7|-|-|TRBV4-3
CASSQVLPAYEQYF
TGCGCCAGCAGCCAAGTACTACCAGCCTACGAGCAGTACTTC
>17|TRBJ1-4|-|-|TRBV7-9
CASSLKVTINLNEKLFF
TGTGCCAGCAGCCTAAAAGTAACCATCAATCTCAATGAAAAACTGTTTTTT
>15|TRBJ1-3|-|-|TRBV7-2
CASSSRGPSGNTIYF
TGTGCCAGCAGCTCGAGAGGACCGTCTGGAAACACCATATATTTT
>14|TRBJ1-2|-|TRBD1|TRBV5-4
CASSPRQGGYGYTF
TGTGCCAGCAGCCCACGACAGGGAGGCTATGGCTACACCTTC
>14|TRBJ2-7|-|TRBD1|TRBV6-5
CASSYLRDSYEQYF
TGTGCCAGCAGTTACCTTCGGGACAGCTACGAGCAGTACTTC
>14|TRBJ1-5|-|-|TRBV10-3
CAISEWVDNQPQHF
TGTGCCATCAGTGAGTGGGTGGACAATCAGCCCCAGCATTTT
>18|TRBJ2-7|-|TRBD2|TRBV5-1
CASSLVTGGSGNSYEQYF
TGCGCCAGCAGCTTAGTGACAGGAGGTAGCGGGAACTCCTACGAGCAGTACTTC
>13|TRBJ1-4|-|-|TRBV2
CASRKTALEKLFF
TGTGCCAGCAGGAAAACAGCGCTCGAAAAACTGTTTTTT
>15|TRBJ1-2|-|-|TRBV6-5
CASSYSGGYYYGYTF
TGTGCCAGCAGTTACTCGGGGGGATACTACTATGGCTACACCTTC
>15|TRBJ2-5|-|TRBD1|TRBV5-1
CASSLAWTGAETQYF
TGCGCCAGCAGCTTGGCATGGACAGGGGCAGAGACCCAGTACTTC
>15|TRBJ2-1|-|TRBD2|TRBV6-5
CASSLAGRGNGEQFF
TGTGCCAGCAGTTTAGCGGGGAGGGGGAATGGTGAGCAGTTCTTC
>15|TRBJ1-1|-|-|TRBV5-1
CASSLALVGSTEAFF
TGCGCCAGCAGCTTGGCATTAGTGGGGAGCACTGAAGCTTTCTTT
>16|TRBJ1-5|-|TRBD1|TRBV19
CASSIQQGIGNQPQHF
TGTGCCAGTAGTATCCAACAGGGGATTGGCAATCAGCCCCAGCATTTT
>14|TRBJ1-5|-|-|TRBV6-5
CASSTQGYNQPQHF
TGTGCCAGCAGTACTCAGGGATACAATCAGCCCCAGCATTTT
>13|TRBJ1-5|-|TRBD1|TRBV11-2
CASSLGGRDREHF
TGTGCCAGCAGCTTAGGGGGTAGGGACAGGGAGCATTTT
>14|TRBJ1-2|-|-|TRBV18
CASSPGGREYGYTF
TGTGCCAGCTCACCAGGCGGACGGGAATATGGCTACACCTTC
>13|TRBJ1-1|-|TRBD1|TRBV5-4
CASSWGQGAGAFF
TGTGCCAGCAGCTGGGGGCAGGGGGCGGGAGCTTTCTTT
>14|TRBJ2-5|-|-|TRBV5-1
CASSASVNQETQYF
TGCGCCAGCAGCGCTAGCGTCAATCAAGAGACCCAGTACTTC
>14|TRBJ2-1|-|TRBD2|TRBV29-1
CSVDAGGAYNEQFF
TGCAGCGTTGATGCGGGAGGGGCCTACAATGAGCAGTTCTTC
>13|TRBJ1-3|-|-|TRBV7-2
CASSGAVGNTIYF
TGTGCCAGCAGCGGGGCCGTAGGAAACACCATATATTTT